The clone carrying this T cell receptor (beta chain) has only one observation. Authors' analysis steps: The authors estimated nucleated cell counts from reference gene primer amplification. Repertoires were generated with immunoSEQ multiplex PCR, while TCRdb's copy carries only in-frame clones and drops some. V and J calls and clone size are as listed in that table; D and trimming were resolved from the DNA. The sample gives approximately 150,000 clones, 65% to 90% of which show up once; roughly a tenth is in the top ten. This entry is derived from a study of blood T cell repertoires in COVID-19. The overall study: PBMCs, B-cell-depleted T cells, or T cells were the source of the cDNA or gDNA that made up the material.

Per the germline V gene, CDR1 is MNHEY and CDR2 is SMNVEV (reference sequence). This CDR3 is built from 13 residues. Deletions cut 0 bases from V and 8 bases from J, with 10 bases between. This chain links TRBV27 with TRBJ1-2, with D possibly being TRBD1 (6 bases). The receptor was isolated from a man in his 60s with active or convalescent COVID-19. The sample was peripheral blood. CDR3 sequence (DNA): TGTGCCAGCAGTTTATCGACAGGCCGGGGCTACACCTTC. Protein: CASSLSTGRGYTF.